What follows describes a single T cell receptor (beta chain). Its target is not known. All patients were mismatch repair deficient, assessed by either PCR or immunohistochemistry. Three pembrolizumab responders had their TCRs sequenced. Trimming shortened V by 0 bases and J by 4 bases, and 13 bases separated the two germline ends. The CDR3 runs to 15 residues. Germline values: CDR1 SGHAT, CDR2 FQNNGV. The source of the sample is a study of PD-1 blockade in mismatch repair-deficient tumors. For the study at large: Enrolled about 2012-2016, patients had progressing, pretreated mismatch repair-deficient cancers of 12 types. Study observations and caveats: After pembrolizumab, tumor-resident clones rose rapidly, then generally contracted before radiologic responses.

Profiling relied on immunoSEQ multiplex PCR, and the TCRdb table lists in-frame clones only, not all of them. The sample lists about 84,000 clones, over 70% occurring once. The sample in question was peripheral blood, obtained 12 weeks after starting pembrolizumab. V and J are TRBV11-2 and TRBJ2-7; D unclear. This sequence originates from an adult with mismatch repair-deficient cancer. As DNA, the CDR3 is TGTGCCAGCAGCTTAGATTTCCCCGACGGATACGAGCAGTACTTC. Protein sequence: CASSLDFPDGYEQYF.